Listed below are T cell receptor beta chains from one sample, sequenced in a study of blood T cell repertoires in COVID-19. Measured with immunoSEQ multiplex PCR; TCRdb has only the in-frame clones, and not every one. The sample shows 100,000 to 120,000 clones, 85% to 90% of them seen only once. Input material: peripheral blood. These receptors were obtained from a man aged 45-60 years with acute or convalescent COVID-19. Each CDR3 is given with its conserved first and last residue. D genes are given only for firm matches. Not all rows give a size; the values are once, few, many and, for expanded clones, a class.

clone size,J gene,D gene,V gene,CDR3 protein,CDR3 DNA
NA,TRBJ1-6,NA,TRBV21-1,CASNKRDSNSPLHF,TGTGCCAGCAACAAGAGGGACAGCAATTCACCCCTCCACTTT
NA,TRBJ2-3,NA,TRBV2,CASSLTTTGSDTQYF,TGTGCCAGCAGTTTAACAACGACAGGTTCAGATACGCAGTATTTT
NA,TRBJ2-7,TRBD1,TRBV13,CASSRRTGLGEQYF,TGTGCCAGCTCTCGAAGGACAGGGTTGGGCGAGCAGTACTTC
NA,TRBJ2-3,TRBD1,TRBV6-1,CASRPDRDITDTQYF,TGTGCCAGCAGACCGGACAGGGACATTACAGATACGCAGTATTTT
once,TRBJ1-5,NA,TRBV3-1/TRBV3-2,CASSQGEGVIQPQHF,TGTGCCAGCAGCCAAGGGGAAGGGGTAATCCAGCCCCAGCATTTT
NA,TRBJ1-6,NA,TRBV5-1,CASSLVGIGSPLHF,TGCGCCAGCAGCTTGGTCGGGATAGGGTCACCCCTCCACTTT
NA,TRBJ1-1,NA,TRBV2,CASSEDGRTEAFF,TGTGCCAGCAGTGAAGACGGGAGAACTGAAGCTTTCTTT
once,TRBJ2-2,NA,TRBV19,CASSIMAGMGNTGELFF,TGTGCCAGTAGTATAATGGCAGGGATGGGGAACACCGGGGAGCTGTTTTTT
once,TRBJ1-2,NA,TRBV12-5,CASGSSGAYGYTF,TGTGCTAGTGGTTCGAGCGGGGCCTATGGCTACACCTTC
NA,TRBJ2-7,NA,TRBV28,CASSLPPGPMTYEQYF,TGTGCCAGCAGTTTACCCCCAGGGCCCATGACCTACGAGCAGTACTTC
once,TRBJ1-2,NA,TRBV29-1,CSVGVGLSYGYTF,TGCAGCGTTGGGGTAGGACTTTCCTATGGCTACACCTTC
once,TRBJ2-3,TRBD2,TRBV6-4,CASSDSSSGRRNTQYF,TGTGCCAGCAGTGACTCGAGTAGCGGGAGGAGGAATACGCAGTATTTT
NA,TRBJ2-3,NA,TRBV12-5,CASALSSTDTQYF,TGTGCTAGTGCCCTTTCCAGCACAGATACGCAGTATTTT
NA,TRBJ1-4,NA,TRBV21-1,CASSKRQGNEKLFF,TGTGCCAGCAGCAAAAGACAGGGTAATGAAAAACTGTTTTTT
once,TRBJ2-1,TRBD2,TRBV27,CASSTIREGYYNEQFF,TGTGCCAGCAGTACAATCAGGGAGGGGTACTACAATGAGCAGTTCTTC
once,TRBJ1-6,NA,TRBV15,CATSSRDTNSPLHF,TGTGCCACCAGCAGCCGGGACACTAATTCACCCCTCCACTTT
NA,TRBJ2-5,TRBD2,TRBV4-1,CASSQAQTSRKTQYF,TGCGCCAGCAGCCAAGCCCAGACTAGCAGGAAGACCCAGTACTTC
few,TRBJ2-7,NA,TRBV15,CATSRGGDTYEQYF,TGTGCCACCAGCAGAGGTGGGGACACCTACGAGCAGTACTTC
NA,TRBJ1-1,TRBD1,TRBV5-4,CASSLGGQGWYTEAFF,TGTGCCAGCAGCTTGGGGGGACAGGGGTGGTACACTGAAGCTTTCTTT
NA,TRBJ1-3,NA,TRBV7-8,CASSLDSTGFSGNTIYF,TGTGCCAGCAGCTTAGACAGCACAGGATTCTCTGGAAACACCATATATTTT
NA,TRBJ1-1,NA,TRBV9,CASSGHQGFDTEAFF,TGTGCCAGCAGCGGACACCAGGGATTTGACACTGAAGCTTTCTTT
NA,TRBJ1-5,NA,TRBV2,CASSQGSGQPQHF,TGTGCCAGCAGTCAGGGGTCGGGTCAGCCCCAGCATTTT